This T cell receptor beta chain stems from a study of tumor-infiltrating lymphocytes in primary liver carcinoma. At the level of the study: Patients, male and female, were 30 to 69 years old.

Germline CDR1 SGHDT, CDR2 YYEEEE. From its first to its last residue, the CDR3 has 12 amino acids. The input was about 490 ng total RNA; TCR beta cDNA was made from it with a constant-region primer. TCR beta libraries came from three nested multiplex PCR rounds using slightly modified ARM-PCR. Researchers ran the first two PCR rounds for roughly 11 cycles each with TRBV1-TRBV30 forward primers and a C-beta reverse primer. Via MiXCR, TCRdb re-called the multiplex PCR reads, giving one row per CDR3 protein. This sample yields about 330,000 distinct CDR3 sequences, of which roughly two thirds are seen a single time; roughly 6.5% belongs to the top ten. The researchers obtained blood RNA from unsorted whole blood and also extracted germline DNA. Collected before surgery were 3 to 4.5 milliliters of peripheral blood. Study results and limitations: CD4+ and CD8+ repertoires could not be compared in these unsorted bulk samples. Compared with tumor region pairs, tumor-adjacent and tumor-blood pairs overlapped less.

Concerning this clonotype: Its antigen is still unknown. This likely comes from a read error, as the CDR3 has no conserved phenylalanine or tryptophan at its end. It is unclear where the CDR3 begins or ends on the DNA, so no DNA is shown, and the CDR3 is as TCRdb lists it.

The chain joins TRBV5-6 to TRBJ1-2; the table assigns TRBD1, which was not confirmed against the DNA. The TCR originated in a man between 35 and 55 years old with primary liver carcinoma and hepatitis B virus infection. The sequenced sample was peripheral blood. The CDR3 is CASSLGRGGYIY.